Sequencing of this T cell receptor (beta chain) was carried out in a study of shared clonotypes between healthy human individuals (dated by TCRdb to 2018 to 2021). Turning to the overall study: The cohort included three men and a couple of women between 18 and 49 years of age. Libraries were prepared and TCR repertoires were sequenced by different laboratories using diverse techniques, in order to increase sequencing depth and limit assay-specific biases. For each donor, three plates each were used for CD4 naive and CD4 memory, two plates were used for CD8 naive, and one plate was used for CD8 memory. To estimate repertoire size and how much clonotype sharing occurs between individuals, the study deeply sequenced the blood TCR repertoires of five healthy adults. Leukapheresis yielded between about 0.85 and 10 billion PBMCs per donor.

On this clone: It has no known antigen specificity. The sample holds no much larger clone one base away, and base qualities are not on file.

Inclusive of the bounding cysteine and phenylalanine, the CDR3 is 15 residues long. Only the CDR3 part of the read is kept: 45 bases, read in frame from the first base. From a lookup of the germline V gene, CDR1 and CDR2 are SGHAT and FQNNGV. V is pared back by 5 bases and J by 8 bases, with 18 bases lying between the germline termini. Healthy HIV-negative adults with no recently reported acute infections or vaccinations were included as donors. All donors were Caucasian adults living in Nashville, Tennessee, USA. CD4+ T cells were enriched by magnetic negative selection; naive cells were then positively selected on CD45RA, and the negative fraction formed the memory subset. After blood collection by leukapheresis, PBMCs were isolated using Ficoll-Histopaque density gradient centrifugation and then cryopreserved in the vapor phase of liquid nitrogen. Analytical flow cytometry was used to check the purity and quantity of each magnetically sorted T cell population. Genomic DNA was isolated from every sorted fraction and measured by UV absorbance on a Nanodrop 2000c.

Using the deep immunoSEQ assay, multiplex PCR amplified TCR CDR3 regions from genomic DNA. Extracted genomic DNA from each cell subset was spread evenly across all wells of several immunoSEQ 96-well plates, with each plate serving as a replicate. For sorted subsets, 200 to 250 ng genomic DNA, equal to about 30,000 T cell genomes, was loaded into each replicate PCR. The purified libraries were quantified using a Qubit 3.0 fluorometer, sized with a Bioanalyzer 2100, and then quantified again using the KAPA Library Quantification kit. Each immunoSEQ 96-well plate was sequenced on its own single-read 150-cycle Illumina NextSeq 550 flow cell. The source study handled its data this way. Because the immunoSEQ output held only junctional sequences and lacked quality scores, the filtering could not match the filtering applied to full-length reads. To assign V/J genes and CDR3, sequences were annotated against IMGT germline references using PyIR, a Python wrapper for IgBLAST v1.9. Any read was removed if the V/J assignment was weak (E-value above 1e-6), the CDR3 was missing, or the read contained stop codons, out-of-frame junctions, or ambiguous translated residues. V3J clonotypes were defined by identical inferred V gene, J gene, and CDR3 amino acid sequence. Percentage overlap between repertoires was calculated by dividing the number of shared unique clonotypes by the size of the smaller repertoire. Three approaches were used to assess repertoire richness: RTK rarefaction, the Chao1 estimator, and Recon v2.1 estimates of unobserved clonotypes. OLGA was used to compute generation probabilities for all TCRbeta clonotypes that the gDNA method yielded from a handful of donors. Sourced from immuneACCESS, this table was stored by TCRdb with only in-frame sequences that have V and J called. A share of the clones is absent; for the studies checked, an unresolved V gene accounts for under half, and the remainder has no known explanation. Clone size and V and J calls were adopted from that table, with D and trimming inferred from the DNA. This sample lists roughly 2 million clones; 90% to 96% were detected once. 0.13% of the sample is held by the ten biggest clonotypes.

Study-wide findings and limitations: When several donors were compared, the shared fraction of clonotypes was about 5.2% for naive CD4, 3.5% for naive CD8, more than 2% for memory CD4, and 0.4% for memory CD8. Only blood was sampled, and tissue TCR repertoires likely differ from those in blood. Compared with non-shared clonotypes, the clonotypes found in all four sorted-subset donors had higher generation probabilities. Because the study included only a small number of donors, the genetic and exposure-history diversity represented was limited. Based on pairwise subsampling, the degree of clonotype sharing among donors was expected to be affected by sequencing depth. Naive subsets generally had larger estimated clonotype richness than memory subsets. Even with the large sequencing depth, rarefaction of the sorted-subset datasets indicated that sequencing was incomplete.

This receptor chain uses TRBV11-2 and TRBJ1-4; tentative D gene TRBD1, with 5 bases matching. The origin of this receptor is a man aged 18 to 35 in good health. Sequencing was performed on naive CD4+ T cells sorted from blood. The meaning of the sample's cell subset or site label: CD45RA+ positively selected. The CDR3 protein sequence reads: CASSHHRTPEEKLFF. In nucleotide form, the sequence is TGTGCCAGCAGCCACCATCGGACACCAGAAGAAAAACTGTTTTTT.